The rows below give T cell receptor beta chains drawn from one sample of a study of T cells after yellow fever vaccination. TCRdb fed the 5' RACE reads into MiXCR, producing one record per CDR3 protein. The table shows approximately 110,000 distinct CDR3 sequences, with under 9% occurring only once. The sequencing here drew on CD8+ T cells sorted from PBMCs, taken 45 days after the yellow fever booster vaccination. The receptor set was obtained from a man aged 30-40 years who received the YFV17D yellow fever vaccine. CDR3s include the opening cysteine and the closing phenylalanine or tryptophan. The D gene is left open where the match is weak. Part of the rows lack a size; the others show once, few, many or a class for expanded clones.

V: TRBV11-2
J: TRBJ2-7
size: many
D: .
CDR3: CASSLDLEEQYF
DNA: TGTGCCAGCAGCTTAGATCTCGAAGAGCAGTACTTC

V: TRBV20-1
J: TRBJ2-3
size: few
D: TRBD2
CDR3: CSARGTSHTSTDTQYF
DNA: TGCAGTGCTAGAGGGACTAGTCATACAAGCACAGATACGCAGTATTTT

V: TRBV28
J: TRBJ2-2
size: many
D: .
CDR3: CASSTPLVVTLGGELFF
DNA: TGTGCCAGCAGTACCCCCCTGGTAGTAACTCTCGGGGGGGAGCTGTTTTTT

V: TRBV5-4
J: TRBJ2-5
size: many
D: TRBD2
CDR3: CASSLELAGGRETQYF
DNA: TGTGCCAGCAGCTTGGAACTAGCGGGGGGCCGGGAGACCCAGTACTTC

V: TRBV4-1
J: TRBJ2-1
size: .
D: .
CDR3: CASSPGGGYNEQFF
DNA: TGTGCCAGCAGCCCCGGGGGAGGCTACAATGAGCAGTTCTTC

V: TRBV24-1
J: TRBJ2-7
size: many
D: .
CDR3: CSCPATHNYEQYF
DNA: TGCAGTTGTCCGGCGACCCACAATTACGAGCAGTACTTC

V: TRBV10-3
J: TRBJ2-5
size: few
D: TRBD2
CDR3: CAVSGETSGGVGQETQYF
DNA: TGTGCCGTCTCAGGGGAGACTAGCGGGGGAGTGGGCCAAGAGACCCAGTACTTC

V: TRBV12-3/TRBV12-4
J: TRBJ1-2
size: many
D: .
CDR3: CASSPYWEYGYTF
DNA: TGTGCCAGCAGCCCATATTGGGAGTATGGCTACACCTTC

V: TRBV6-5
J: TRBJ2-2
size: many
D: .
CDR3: CASSYSIGNTGELFF
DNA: TGTGCCAGCAGTTACTCGATAGGGAACACCGGGGAGCTGTTTTTT

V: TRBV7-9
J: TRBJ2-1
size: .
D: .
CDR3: CASSLAVGNEQFF
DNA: TGTGCCAGCAGCTTAGCGGTTGGGAATGAGCAGTTCTTC

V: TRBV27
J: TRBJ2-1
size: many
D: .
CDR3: CASSYGGSSYNEQFF
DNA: TGTGCCAGCAGTTATGGCGGAAGCTCCTACAATGAGCAGTTCTTC

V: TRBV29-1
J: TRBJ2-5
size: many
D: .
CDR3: CSVDPGRPETQYF
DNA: TGCAGCGTAGATCCGGGCCGCCCAGAGACCCAGTACTTC

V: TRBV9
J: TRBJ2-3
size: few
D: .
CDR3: CASSAQWISTDTQYF
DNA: TGTGCCAGCAGCGCTCAGTGGATTAGCACAGATACGCAGTATTTT

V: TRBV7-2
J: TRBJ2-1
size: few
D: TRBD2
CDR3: CASSLDIAGSYNEQFF
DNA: TGTGCCAGCAGCTTAGATATAGCGGGGTCCTACAATGAGCAGTTCTTC

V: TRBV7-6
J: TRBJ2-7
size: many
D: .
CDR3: CASSLGTGGAYEQYF
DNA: TGTGCCAGCAGCTTAGGAACAGGGGGGGCCTACGAGCAGTACTTC

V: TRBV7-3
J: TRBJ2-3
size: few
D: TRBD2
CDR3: CASSLTSGSRDTQYF
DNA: TGTGCCAGCAGCTTGACTAGCGGGAGTAGAGATACGCAGTATTTT

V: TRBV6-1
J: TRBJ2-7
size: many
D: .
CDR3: CATTRVGGSPAYEQYF
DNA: TGTGCCACAACAAGGGTTGGTGGCTCACCCGCCTACGAGCAGTACTTC

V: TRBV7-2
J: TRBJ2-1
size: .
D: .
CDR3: CASVPYGDSYNEQFF
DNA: TGTGCCAGCGTTCCTTATGGGGACTCCTACAATGAGCAGTTCTTC

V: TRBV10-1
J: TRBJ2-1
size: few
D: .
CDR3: CASTLAAWNNEQFF
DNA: TGCGCCAGCACCCTAGCCGCGTGGAACAATGAGCAGTTCTTC

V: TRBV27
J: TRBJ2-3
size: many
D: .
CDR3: CASSWRPGPTDTQYF
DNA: TGTGCCAGCAGTTGGCGTCCGGGACCCACAGATACGCAGTATTTT

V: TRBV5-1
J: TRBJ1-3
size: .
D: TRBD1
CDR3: CASSLSQGGGNTIYF
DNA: TGCGCCAGCAGCTTGAGTCAAGGGGGCGGAAACACCATATATTTT

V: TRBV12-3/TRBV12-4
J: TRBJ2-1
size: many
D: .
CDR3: CASSPEGELGNEQFF
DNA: TGTGCCAGCAGTCCCGAGGGGGAGTTAGGCAATGAGCAGTTCTTC

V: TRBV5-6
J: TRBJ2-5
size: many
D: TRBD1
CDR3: CASSLDPGGYGETQYF
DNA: TGTGCCAGCAGCTTGGACCCAGGGGGCTACGGAGAGACCCAGTACTTC

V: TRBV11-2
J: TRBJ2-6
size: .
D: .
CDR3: CASSLDRGVVSGANVLTF
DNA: TGTGCCAGCAGCTTAGATCGCGGGGTGGTATCTGGGGCCAACGTCCTGACTTTC

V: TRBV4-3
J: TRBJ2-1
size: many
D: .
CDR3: CASSRDGVAGQIYNEQFF
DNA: TGCGCCAGCAGCCGCGACGGGGTCGCGGGACAAATTTACAATGAGCAGTTCTTC

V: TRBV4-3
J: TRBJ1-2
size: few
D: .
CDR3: CASSKGDEGRYGYTF
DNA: TGCGCCAGCAGCAAAGGGGACGAGGGCCGGTATGGCTACACCTTC

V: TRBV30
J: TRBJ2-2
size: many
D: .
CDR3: CAWSYSPSVSPGELFF
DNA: TGTGCCTGGAGTTACAGCCCTAGCGTCTCGCCCGGGGAGCTGTTTTTT

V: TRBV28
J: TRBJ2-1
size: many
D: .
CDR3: CASSLTNLVDNEQFF
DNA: TGTGCCAGCAGTTTAACCAATTTGGTCGATAATGAGCAGTTCTTC

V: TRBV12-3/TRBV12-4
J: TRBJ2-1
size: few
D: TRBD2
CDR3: CASSGTSGRGTYNEQFF
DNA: TGTGCCAGCAGTGGGACTAGCGGGAGGGGTACCTACAATGAGCAGTTCTTC

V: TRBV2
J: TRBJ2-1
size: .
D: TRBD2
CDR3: CASSAARLAGYNEQFF
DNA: TGTGCCAGCAGCGCCGCAAGACTAGCGGGCTACAATGAGCAGTTCTTC

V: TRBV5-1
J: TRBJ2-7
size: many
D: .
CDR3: CASFGGNEQYF
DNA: TGCGCCAGCTTTGGAGGGAACGAGCAGTACTTC

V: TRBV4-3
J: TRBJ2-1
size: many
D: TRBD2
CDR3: CASSPGTRDYNEQFF
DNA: TGCGCCAGCAGCCCCGGGACTAGGGACTACAATGAGCAGTTCTTC

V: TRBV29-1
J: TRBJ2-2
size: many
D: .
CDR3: CSVLFDFGELFF
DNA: TGCAGCGTTCTTTTTGATTTCGGGGAGCTGTTTTTT

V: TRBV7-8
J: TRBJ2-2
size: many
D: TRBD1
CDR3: CASSVPTGGRGDTGELFF
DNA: TGTGCCAGCAGCGTTCCAACAGGGGGCAGAGGGGACACCGGGGAGCTGTTTTTT

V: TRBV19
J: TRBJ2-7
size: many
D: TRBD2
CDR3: CASIPAGAMYEQYF
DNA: TGTGCCAGTATCCCAGCGGGAGCTATGTACGAGCAGTACTTC

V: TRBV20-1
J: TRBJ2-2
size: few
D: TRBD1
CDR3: CSARRKTGTGFTGELFF
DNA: TGCAGTGCTCGTCGAAAGACCGGGACAGGGTTCACCGGGGAGCTGTTTTTT

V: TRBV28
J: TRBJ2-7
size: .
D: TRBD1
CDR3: CASTLGRGHREQYF
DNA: TGTGCCAGCACCCTTGGCAGGGGGCATCGCGAGCAGTACTTC

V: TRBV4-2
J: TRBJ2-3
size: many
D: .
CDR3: CASSHGVGTDTQYF
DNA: TGTGCCAGCAGCCATGGCGTCGGTACAGATACGCAGTATTTT

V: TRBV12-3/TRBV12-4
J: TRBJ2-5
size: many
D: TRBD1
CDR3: CASSRTGATQYF
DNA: TGTGCCAGCAGCCGGACAGGGGCGACCCAGTACTTC

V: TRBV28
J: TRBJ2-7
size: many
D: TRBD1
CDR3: CASSRDSSYEQYF
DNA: TGTGCCAGCTCTCGGGACAGCTCCTACGAGCAGTACTTC

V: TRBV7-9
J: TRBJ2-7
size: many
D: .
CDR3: CASRASQGEQYF
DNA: TGTGCCAGCAGGGCGTCTCAGGGGGAGCAGTACTTC

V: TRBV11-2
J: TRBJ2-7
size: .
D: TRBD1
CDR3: CASSLDFYPGTGDYEQYF
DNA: TGTGCCAGCAGCTTGGATTTCTACCCCGGGACAGGGGACTACGAGCAGTACTTC

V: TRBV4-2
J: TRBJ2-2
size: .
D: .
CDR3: CASSLRTQRPNSPKNTGELFF
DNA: TGTGCCAGCAGTCTACGCACACAGCGCCCGAACTCCCCCAAGAACACCGGGGAGCTGTTTTTT

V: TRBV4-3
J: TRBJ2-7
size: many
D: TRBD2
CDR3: CASSQDDSGRADEQYF
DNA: TGCGCCAGCAGCCAAGATGACAGCGGGAGGGCCGACGAGCAGTACTTC

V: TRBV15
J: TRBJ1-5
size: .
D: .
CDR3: CATSITPGDQPQHF
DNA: TGTGCCACCAGCATTACACCGGGGGATCAGCCCCAGCATTTT